This T cell receptor beta chain was profiled in a study of blood T cell repertoires in COVID-19. Study overall: Samples taken during acute and convalescent COVID-19 were collected in the United States, Italy and Spain. PBMCs, B-cell-depleted T cells, or T cells were the source of the cDNA or gDNA that made up the material.

In the study's own analysis: By means of reference gene primer amplification, nucleated cell counts were estimated. TCRdb's copy holds only in-frame clones and misses some; the assay was immunoSEQ multiplex PCR. D and trimming come from the DNA, and the V and J calls and clone size come from that table. The table lists over 110,000 clones, roughly 76% of them singletons, with roughly 14% in the top ten. The CDR3 has 19 residues. With 1 base clipped from V and 4 bases from J, the junction kept 10 bases outside the gene matches. Germline V lookup: CDR1 LGHNA, CDR2 YNFKEQ. The receptor was derived from an elderly man with acute or convalescent COVID-19. The sample consisted of peripheral blood. The V call is TRBV4-2, the J call TRBJ2-2; TRBD2 matches 12 bases. The CDR3 DNA is TGTGCCAGCAGCCAAGCTCCAGGACTAGCGGGGACGTCCACCGGGGAGCTGTTTTTT. Amino acids: CASSQAPGLAGTSTGELFF.